This T cell receptor (beta chain) was recovered during a study of T cell responses to AZD1222 COVID-19 vaccine. As concerns this clone: Its antigen remains unidentified.

Profiling relied on immunoSEQ multiplex PCR, and the TCRdb table lists in-frame clones only, not all of them. The table lists 120,000 or so clones, roughly 91% of them singletons. Study findings and constraints: CD4 TCRs linked to vaccination spanned spike, dominating at 160-218 and 743-854.

Trimming took off 5 bases at V and 0 bases at J, with 1 base between the two ends. The CDR3 is 11 residues long. The germline gives CDR1 KGHSH, CDR2 LQKENI. This specimen was peripheral blood, taken on day 0 of AZD1222 vaccination. The clonotype comes from an adult in good health. The genes are TRBV18 and TRBJ2-5; no clear D. The CDR3 is CASSNQETQYF. DNA for the CDR3: TGTGCCAGCTCAAACCAAGAGACCCAGTACTTC.